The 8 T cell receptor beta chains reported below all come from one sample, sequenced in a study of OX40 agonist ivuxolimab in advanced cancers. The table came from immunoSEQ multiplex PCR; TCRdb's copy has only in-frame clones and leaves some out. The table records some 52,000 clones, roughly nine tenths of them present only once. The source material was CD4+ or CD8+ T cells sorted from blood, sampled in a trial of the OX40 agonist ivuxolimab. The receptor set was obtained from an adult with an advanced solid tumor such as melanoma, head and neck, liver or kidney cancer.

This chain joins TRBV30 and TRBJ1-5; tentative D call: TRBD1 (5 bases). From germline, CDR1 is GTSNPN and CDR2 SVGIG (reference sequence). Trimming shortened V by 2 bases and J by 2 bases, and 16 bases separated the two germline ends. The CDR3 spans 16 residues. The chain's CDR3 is CAWSLQGGVGNQPQHF. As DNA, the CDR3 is TGTGCCTGGAGTCTTCAGGGAGGAGTGGGCAATCAGCCCCAGCATTTT. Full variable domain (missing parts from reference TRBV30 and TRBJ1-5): SQTIHQWPATLVQPVGSPLSLECTVEGTSNPNLYWYRQAAGRGLQLLFYSVGIGQISSEVPQNLSASRPQDRQFILSSKKLLLSDSGFYLCAWSLQGGVGNQPQHFGDGTRLSIL.

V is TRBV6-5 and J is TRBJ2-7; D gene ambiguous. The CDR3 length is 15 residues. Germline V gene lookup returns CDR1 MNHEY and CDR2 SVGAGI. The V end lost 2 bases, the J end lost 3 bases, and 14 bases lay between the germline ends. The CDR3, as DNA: TGTGCCAGCAGTTACGGGCCCGGTCAAGGCTACGAGCAGTACTTC. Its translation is CASSYGPGQGYEQYF.

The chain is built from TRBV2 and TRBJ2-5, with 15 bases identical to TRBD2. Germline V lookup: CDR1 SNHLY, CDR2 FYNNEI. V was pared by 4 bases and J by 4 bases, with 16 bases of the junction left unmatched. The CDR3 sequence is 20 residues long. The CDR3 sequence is CASSGHARTSGGDLGETQYF. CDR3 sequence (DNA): TGTGCCAGCAGTGGCCACGCCCGGACTAGCGGGGGGGACCTGGGAGAGACCCAGTACTTC.

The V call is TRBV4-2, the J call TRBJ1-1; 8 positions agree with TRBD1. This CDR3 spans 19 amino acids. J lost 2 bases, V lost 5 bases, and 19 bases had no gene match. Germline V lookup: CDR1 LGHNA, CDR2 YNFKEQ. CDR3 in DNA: TGTGCCAGCAGCTTACCAGACAGGGGATCTGGATTTCTAAACACTGAAGCTTTCTTT. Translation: CASSLPDRGSGFLNTEAFF.

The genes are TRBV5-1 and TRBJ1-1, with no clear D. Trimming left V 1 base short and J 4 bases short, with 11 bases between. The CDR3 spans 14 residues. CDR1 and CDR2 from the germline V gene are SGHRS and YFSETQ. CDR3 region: CASSLYAERTEAFF. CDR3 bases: TGCGCCAGCAGCTTGTACGCCGAGCGCACTGAAGCTTTCTTT.

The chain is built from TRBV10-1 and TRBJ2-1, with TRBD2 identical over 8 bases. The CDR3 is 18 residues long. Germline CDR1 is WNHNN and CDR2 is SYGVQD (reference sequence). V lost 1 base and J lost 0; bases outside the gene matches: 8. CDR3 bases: TGCGCCAGCAGTGAGTACCCCCCGCTAGCGGGCTCCTACAATGAGCAGTTCTTC. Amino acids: CASSEYPPLAGSYNEQFF.

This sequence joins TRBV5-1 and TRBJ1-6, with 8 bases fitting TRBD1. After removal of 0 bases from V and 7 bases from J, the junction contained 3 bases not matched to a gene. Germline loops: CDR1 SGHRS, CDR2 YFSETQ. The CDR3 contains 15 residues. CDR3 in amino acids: CASSLARDRNSPLHF. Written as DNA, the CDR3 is TGCGCCAGCAGCTTGGCCAGGGACAGGAATTCACCCCTCCACTTT.

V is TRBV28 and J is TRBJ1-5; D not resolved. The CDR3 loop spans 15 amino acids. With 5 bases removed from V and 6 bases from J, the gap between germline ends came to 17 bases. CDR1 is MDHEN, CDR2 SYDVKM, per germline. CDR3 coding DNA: TGTGCCAGCAGTCCCCTGAGAGATTTGGGTCAGCCCCAGCATTTT. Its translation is CASSPLRDLGQPQHF. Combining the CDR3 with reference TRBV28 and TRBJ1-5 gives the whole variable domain DVKVTQSSRYLVKRTGEKVFLECVQDMDHENMFWYRQDPGLGLRLIYFSYDVKMKEKGDIPEGYSVSREKKERFSLILESASTNQTSMYLCASSPLRDLGQPQHFGDGTRLSIL.